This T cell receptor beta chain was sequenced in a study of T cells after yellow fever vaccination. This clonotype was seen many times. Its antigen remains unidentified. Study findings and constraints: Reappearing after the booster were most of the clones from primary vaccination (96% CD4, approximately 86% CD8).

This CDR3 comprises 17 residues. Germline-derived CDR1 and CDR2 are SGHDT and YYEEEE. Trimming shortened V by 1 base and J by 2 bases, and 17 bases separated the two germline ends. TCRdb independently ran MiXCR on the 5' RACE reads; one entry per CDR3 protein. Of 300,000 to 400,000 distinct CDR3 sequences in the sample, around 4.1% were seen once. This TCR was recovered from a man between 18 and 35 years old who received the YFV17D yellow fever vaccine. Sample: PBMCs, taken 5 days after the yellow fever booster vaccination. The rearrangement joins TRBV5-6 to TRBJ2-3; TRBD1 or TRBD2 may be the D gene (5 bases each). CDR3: CASSLSVRGTFTDTQYF. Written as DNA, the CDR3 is TGTGCCAGCAGCTTGTCAGTGAGGGGCACTTTCACAGATACGCAGTATTTT.